This T cell receptor beta chain was sequenced during a study of monozygotic twins with inflammatory bowel disease. To note about this clonotype: Its target is not known.

Eight cDNA synthesis reactions were run for every sample. cDNA for TCRalpha and TCRbeta was amplified by nested PCRs of about 17 then 9 cycles. TCRdb reanalyzed the 5' RACE reads and collapses them to one entry per CDR3 protein, without DNA. The specimen's table records around 450,000 distinct CDR3 sequences. Study outcomes and limitations: On the inverse Simpson index, IBD patients scored lower for TCRbeta diversity than healthy co-twins.

Per the germline V gene, CDR1 is ENHRY and CDR2 is SYGVKD. The CDR3 runs 15 residues. The source of this sequence is a human donor with ulcerative colitis or Crohn's disease, or a healthy co-twin of an affected twin (not recorded which). The chain uses TRBV10-3 and TRBJ1-2. Input material: blood. The chain's CDR3 is CAISQDSLPNYSYTF.